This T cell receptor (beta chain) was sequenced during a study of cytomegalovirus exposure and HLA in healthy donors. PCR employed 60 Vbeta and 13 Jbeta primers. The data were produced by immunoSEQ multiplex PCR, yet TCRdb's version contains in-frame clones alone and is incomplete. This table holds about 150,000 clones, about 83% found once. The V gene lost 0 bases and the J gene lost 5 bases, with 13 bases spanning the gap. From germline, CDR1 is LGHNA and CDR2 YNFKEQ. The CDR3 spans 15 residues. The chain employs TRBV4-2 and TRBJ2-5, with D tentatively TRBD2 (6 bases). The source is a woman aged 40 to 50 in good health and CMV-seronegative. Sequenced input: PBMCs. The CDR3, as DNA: TGTGCCAGCAGCCAAGATCCCCGGGGGTCGGAGACCCAGTACTTC. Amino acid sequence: CASSQDPRGSETQYF.